This paragraph reports one TCR beta chain. Its specific antigen is unknown. Base qualities were left out, and no much larger clone turns up one base away. The cohort comprised fewer than 750 healthy bone marrow donors. At the time of sampling, every cohort member was nominally healthy, though immune exposures that went unrecorded were likely present. The donor tested CMV seronegative and was one of the 352 seronegative cohort members. A peripheral blood sample was collected from each donor, and TCR beta sequencing was performed on peripheral blood mononuclear cells. Genomic DNA was extracted from the blood cell samples with the Qiagen DNeasy Blood Extraction Kit. This entry comes from a study of cytomegalovirus exposure and HLA in healthy donors (dated 2017 in TCRdb). Looking at the study overall: An earlier analysis of some 500 of the donors reported approximately 270 Gb of sequence data and some 120 million unique TCR beta sequences from about 200 million T cells. An early release that covered some 630 HLA-typed donors contained 300 to 350 gigabases of sequencing data and around 85 million unique TCR sequences. Of the 300 to 500 genotyped donors, 81% were placed in the genetic ancestry cluster associated with self-reported Caucasian donors. The study was designed to test whether signatures of past pathogen exposure could be identified by cataloging public T cell receptors. Using immunosequencing, the study profiled T cell repertoires from 640 or so subjects and related those repertoires to cytomegalovirus serostatus. A separate validation cohort of over a hundred different subjects was used in addition to the approximately 640-subject first cohort. To predict cytomegalovirus infection status, the study brought together high-throughput TCR immunosequencing, statistical association of individual TCRs with disease status, and machine learning. A later analysis re-analyzed previously published TCR beta repertoires from 666 donors and added high-resolution HLA genotyping to study TCR occurrence patterns. Rather than drawing on any new phenotypic data, the later analysis identified candidate immune exposures from TCR beta sequences and the way those sequences occurred across donors. An earlier analysis of about 620 of the donors applied high-throughput TCR beta sequencing to assess whether each TCR beta V gene segment acted as functional or pseudogenic. Alongside the repertoire data, information on donor age, sex, ethnicity and CMV serostatus was compiled. A later genetic analysis used genome-wide SNP genotypes for 398 of the 666 donors, treating that subset as a discovery cohort. All discovery cohort repertoires had been generated using a single sequencing platform. HLA typing covered class I and class II loci at four-digit resolution. The number of typed donors differed by locus: about 620-630 for A, B, C, DRB1 and DQB1; 500 to 550 for DQA1; 600 to 610 for DPA1; and some 430 for DPB1. About five DR-DQ haplotypes were treated as single units for association and clustering because of strong linkage in the cohort. Among some 400 genotyped donors of the cohort, an average of roughly 230,000 unique TCR beta nucleotide sequences was sequenced per donor, of which roughly 18% were non-productive. The research as a whole found: In the study, about 150 TCR beta chains were listed as associated with cytomegalovirus. Because the 87-base-pair reads could not distinguish some IMGT-functional V segments, including TRBV6-2 and TRBV6-3, those segments were excluded. When HLA alleles, especially DR and DQ, strongly co-occurred, attributing TCR associations to individual alleles was difficult. According to a later genetic analysis, donors in an Asian-associated ancestry cluster had fewer N-insertions in productive TCRs than the approximately 670-donor mean. In both the original and validation cohorts, the classifier was reported to diagnose cytomegalovirus status with high specificity and sensitivity. A later analysis reported that several top co-occurrence clusters appeared linked to parvovirus B19, influenza, CMV and Epstein-Barr virus. For the cohort, immune exposure information was limited to CMV serostatus. Specific HLA alleles were associated with roughly 16,000 TCR beta sequences at a false discovery rate of 0.05 in a later analysis. A further reported finding was that TCR beta sequences accurately predicted the HLA-A and HLA-B alleles for most subjects in the first cohort. Because counts were too low, some 17 rarely observed V segments, including chromosome 9 orphons, were left out of the earlier analysis of some 600 of the donors. Linkage disequilibrium might explain the correlated functional status among segregating V segments, but an unknown experimental factor could not be excluded. The authors suggested that the approach could potentially be generalized to other disease states and immunological phenotypes. Most TCR sequences were observed very rarely across donors, whereas some public TCRs were present in many individuals. According to a later analysis, TCR association rates differed among HLA loci, with DRB1 alleles showing the most associated TCRs and HLA-C alleles showing the fewest. A few of the identified cytomegalovirus-associated TCR beta chains were confirmed in vitro to be specific for cytomegalovirus antigens. This cohort had only TCR beta chains sequenced, and the lack of alpha or paired-chain data limited which features could be detected. A cluster of highly shared sequence variants was judged likely to be a technical artifact of the sequencing pipeline. In a later analysis, HLA-associated TCR beta chains were found to be more clonally expanded and to have lower generation probabilities than equally common non-associated chains. Most CMV-associated TCR beta chains appeared to be HLA-restricted in a later analysis, and the HLA associations seemed to be driven largely by CMV exposure. Because HLA typing was missing for some donors at each locus, association tests included only the typed subset. The presence/absence analyses assumed that sequencing depth was roughly uniform across donors, and that assumption may not be true. A later genetic analysis associated a missense DCLRE1C variant with V-gene and J-gene trimming of TCR beta chains, and an independent cohort replicated the association. Broadly in line with IMGT annotations, most TCR beta V segments showed up in productive rearrangements about 87% or about 30% of the time in an earlier analysis of several hundred of the donors.

The library was made by the immunoSEQ multiplex PCR assay. The multiplex PCR relied on a mix of 60 forward primers for TCR Vbeta segments and 13 reverse primers for TCR Jbeta segments. The CDR3 region of rearranged TCR beta genes was amplified from genomic DNA with a multiplex PCR assay. On the Illumina HiSeq System, the amplified TCR beta libraries were sequenced as 87-base-pair reads. The published analysis was carried out like this. A later analysis counted about 82 million unique TCR beta chains across the 500 to 850 repertoires, and about 10 million of these chains were shared by at least two donors. A nearest-neighbor algorithm error-corrected the raw reads and collapsed the reads into unique sequences, merging closely related sequences to remove PCR and sequencing errors. V, D and J gene segments were assigned by aligning CDR3 sequences to IMGT reference sequences. For a sequence to be retained, at least a six-nucleotide match to both a V gene segment and a J gene segment was required. A rearrangement was called productive if the CDR3 had no stop codons and remained in frame with V and J, and every other rearrangement was called non-productive. Following IMGT convention, CDR3 was defined as the stretch from the second conserved V-encoded cysteine to the conserved J-encoded phenylalanine. Sequences without an unambiguous match to a single V gene segment were excluded from the earlier analysis of approximately 600 of the donors. An earlier analysis of almost 600 of the donors classified V segments as functional when productive rearrangements were above 56.7% and as segregating when the standard deviation between donors was above 5%. A statistical classification framework was built for diagnosing cytomegalovirus status from the catalog of TCR beta chain sequences. In a later analysis, TCR nucleotide sequences were compared against IMGT/GENE-DB human TR gene sequences so that V and J genes could be assigned. A later analysis assigned CDR3 sequences and most-parsimonious VDJ recombination scenarios with the TCRdist pipeline. In a later analysis, every TCR beta chain was defined by the combination of its CDR3 amino acid sequence and its V-gene family, and reads without a unique V-gene family were dropped. In a later analysis, 450 to 600 highly shared, low-generation-probability nucleotide sequences were removed to address suspected cross-contamination and a sequencing artifact. In a later analysis, a clonal expansion index for each public chain was calculated from normalized within-repertoire ranks of inferred template counts. A later analysis computed generation probabilities with a VDJ recombination model fitted to out-of-frame rearrangements, and checked the results against IGoR. In a later analysis, hypergeometric tests were used to score TCR-TCR, TCR-HLA and TCR-CMV co-occurrence, with a repertoire-size bias correction applied to TCR pairs. To estimate false discovery rates, a later analysis permuted the HLA or CMV assignments 20 times. A later analysis grouped co-occurring TCRs with DBSCAN, adding TCRdist sequence similarity when clustering within HLA-allele-positive subsets. Repertoires with fewer than 30,000 or more than 120,000 public chains, plus five repertoires with anomalous nucleotide sharing, were excluded from co-occurrence clustering. What TCRdb holds here is the immuneACCESS table cut down to in-frame rearrangements. Part of the clones is not present; checked against another copy, under half of the missing clones reflect an unresolved V gene, and the others are unexplained. The V and J calls and the clone size are those of that table, but D and trimming were determined from the DNA. The sample table lists around 140,000 clones, roughly 88% of them with a count of one. The ten largest clones take up more than 0.5% of the sample.

The germline V and J ends show losses of 0 bases and 5 bases respectively, and no gene match explains 7 bases of the junction. The germline V gene (reference sequence) specifies GTSNPN as CDR1 and SVGIG as CDR2. Taken from cysteine to phenylalanine, the CDR3 has 15 residues. The DNA shown is the 45-base CDR3, in frame from base 1. In this chain, TRBV30 is recombined with TRBJ1-5, with 7 bases aligning to TRBD1. This TCR was sampled from a middle-aged woman in good health and CMV-seronegative. The sample taken for sequencing was PBMCs. The sequenced DNA is TGTGCCTGGAGTGTAGGGAACAGGGGCCATCAGCCCCAGCATTTT. Translated, this is CAWSVGNRGHQPQHF.